These 26 T cell receptor beta chains share one sample of origin, sequenced in a study of blood T cells in healthy people across ages. A second PCR of 7 to 11 cycles used a sample-barcoded 5' primer and a J-beta primer mix. MiXCR, applied by TCRdb to the 5' RACE reads, yields one record per CDR3 protein. The data show 800,000 to 950,000 distinct CDR3 sequences, around 48% seen once. Sequencing input: blood. The receptor set was obtained from a man in his thirties or forties in good health.

V gene TRBV11-2 combines with J gene TRBJ2-3, with 8 nucleotides matching TRBD2. Germline V gene sequence: CDR1 SGHAT, CDR2 FQNNGV. The V and J ends lost 3 bases and 4 bases, in that order; junction bases with no gene match: 9. The CDR3 is made up of 16 amino acids. CDR3 in amino acids: CASSFWGLVSPDTQYF. CDR3 coding DNA: TGTGCCAGCAGCTTTTGGGGACTAGTTAGCCCAGATACGCAGTATTTT.

V gene TRBV29-1 combines with J gene TRBJ2-1, with a tentative D call TRBD2 (6 bases). The germline V and J ends were trimmed by 4 bases and 8 bases, with 15 bases remaining between them. Germline V gene data show CDR1 as SQVTM and CDR2 as ANQGSEA. CDR3 length: 13 residues. Here the CDR3 reads CSVGGISGHEQFF. The CDR3 nucleotides read TGCAGCGTTGGCGGGATTTCTGGCCATGAGCAGTTCTTC.

The V and J genes are TRBV6-1 and TRBJ2-4; 9 nucleotides line up with TRBD1. The J call may not be correct, given that the DNA end is closer to TRBJ2-7. Germline V CDR1 and CDR2: MNHNS, SASEGT. The CDR3 totals 15 residues. CDR3 region: CASSEGDRVVSEQYF. As DNA, the CDR3 is TGTGCCAGCAGTGAAGGGGACAGGGTCGTGTCCGAGCAGTACTTC.

This clonotype was seen more than once but under ten times. The genes are TRBV20-1 and TRBJ2-2, with D perhaps TRBD1 (6 bases). Trimming took 3 bases from V and 4 from J, leaving 12 bases between them. Germline V lookup: CDR1 DFQATT, CDR2 SNEGSKA (reference sequence). The CDR3 totals 14 residues. CDR3 coding DNA: TGCAGTGCTAGCGGACAGAGATTCACCGGGGAGCTGTTTTTT. This sequence encodes CSASGQRFTGELFF.

The chain joins TRBV5-1 to TRBJ2-7, with D unresolved. The CDR3 length is 14 residues. CDR1 and CDR2 from the germline V gene are SGHRS and YFSETQ. V was cut by 4 bases and J by 0 bases, with 11 bases left in between. The CDR3 DNA reads as TGCGCCAGCAGCCTAATCCCCTCCTCCTACGAGCAGTACTTC. It translates to CASSLIPSSYEQYF.

In its sample, this clonotype was seen many times. The chain is built from TRBV7-9 and TRBJ2-7; perhaps TRBD2 as D (5 bases). The CDR3 consists of 14 residues. CDR1 is SEHNR and CDR2 is FQNEAQ in the germline V gene (reference sequence). V was pared by 4 bases and J by 4 bases, with 14 bases between. CDR3 sequence: CASSSNGMEYEQYF. DNA of the CDR3: TGTGCCAGCAGCTCCAACGGGATGGAATACGAGCAGTACTTC.

This clonotype was recorded at least ten times. This chain links TRBV6-2 or TRBV6-3 with TRBJ2-3, with a tentative D call TRBD2 (5 bases). Trimming stripped 4 bases from V and 5 bases from J, with 13 bases between. CDR3 length: 14 residues. Germline V gene lookup returns CDR1 MNHEY and CDR2 SVGEGT. The CDR3 region is CASSSSPEVDTQYF. The DNA for the CDR3 is TGTGCCAGCAGTTCCAGCCCGGAGGTAGATACGCAGTATTTT.

This chain links TRBV14 with TRBJ2-3, with no clear D. Germline V gene lookup returns CDR1 SGHDN and CDR2 FVKESK. Between the trimmed V and J ends, which lost 1 base and 4 bases, there was a span of 12 bases. The CDR3 loop spans 15 amino acids. The CDR3, as DNA: TGTGCCAGCAGCCAAGGAGCCAGCCGAGCAGATACGCAGTATTTT. It translates to CASSQGASRADTQYF.

J is TRBJ2-7 and V is TRBV4-1, with 9 nucleotides matching TRBD1. V lost 4 bases to trimming and J lost 5 bases; unmatched junction nucleotides: 9. Germline-derived CDR1 and CDR2 are MGHRA and YSYEKL. The CDR3 spans 15 residues. The CDR3 DNA is TGCGCCAGCAGCCCAACCGGGACAGGGCTTGACGAGCAGTACTTC. This gives the protein CASSPTGTGLDEQYF.

The chain is built from TRBV7-2 and TRBJ2-7; TRBD2 matches at 12 bases. V shed 2 bases and J 3 bases; nucleotides not matched to a gene: 5. Germline V gene lookup returns CDR1 SGHTA and CDR2 FQGNSA. CDR3 length: 16 residues. CDR3 in amino acids: CASSLPWTSGVYEQYF. CDR3 DNA: TGTGCCAGCAGCTTACCGTGGACTAGCGGGGTCTACGAGCAGTACTTC.

The chain employs TRBV21-1 and TRBJ2-7; TRBD2 was called by the table and not checked on the DNA. TRBV21-1 counts as a pseudogene. The CDR3 is 15 residues long. The CDR3 region is CASSKAGPTGSEQYF. In nucleotides, the CDR3 is TGTGCCAGCAGCAAAGCTGGCCCTACGGGGAGCGAGCAGTACTTC.

There are a few counts of this clonotype. The chain uses TRBV20-1 and TRBJ2-1; D is perhaps TRBD2 (5 bases). The V gene's germline CDR1 is DFQATT and CDR2 SNEGSKA (reference sequence). The CDR3 runs to 15 residues. The V gene lost 3 bases and the J gene lost 8 bases, with 20 bases spanning the gap. CDR3 sequence: CSASSSFGRLDEQFF. The CDR3 DNA sequence: TGCAGTGCTAGTTCTAGCTTTGGACGTTTGGATGAGCAGTTCTTC.

This chain joins TRBV12-3 or TRBV12-4 and TRBJ2-3; 13 bases are shared with TRBD2. The J segment lost 8 bases and the V segment lost 5 bases, leaving 10 bases of the junction unmatched. The CDR3 extends over 16 amino acids. The CDR3 DNA reads TGTGCCAGCAGTGTCATTGGACTAGCGGGGGTGGGTACGCAGTATTTT. Protein sequence: CASSVIGLAGVGTQYF.

This clonotype was found a few times. V gene TRBV28 combines with J gene TRBJ2-1, with D tentatively TRBD1 (7 bases). This CDR3 is 16 amino acids long. The ends were cut back, 6 bases at V and 1 base at J, with 16 bases in the middle. The germline gives CDR1 MDHEN, CDR2 SYDVKM. The CDR3 DNA reads as TGTGCCAGCAGCCCCGGGCGGGGACAGTCCTACAATGAGCAGTTCTTC. This codes for CASSPGRGQSYNEQFF.

The chain joins TRBV3-1 to TRBJ2-1, with a possible D match to TRBD1 (6 bases). The J call may be faulty, since TRBJ2-7 better matches the DNA end. This CDR3 contains 15 residues. Germline V gene sequence: CDR1 LGHDT, CDR2 YNNKEL (reference sequence). For the CDR3, the DNA is TGTGCCAGCAGCCAAGCCAGGGGTACCTACAATGAGCAGTACTTC. Translating gives CASSQARGTYNEQYF.

This clonotype was observed a single time. The chain links TRBV10-3 to TRBJ2-1; D is perhaps TRBD1 or TRBD2 (6 bases each). Germline CDR1 ENHRY, CDR2 SYGVKD. CDR3 length equals 16 residues. V lost 8 bases to trimming and J lost 0 bases, with 17 bases between them. CDR3 protein: CAIAIHREDSYNEQFF. The CDR3 DNA reads as TGTGCCATCGCTATCCACAGGGAGGACTCCTACAATGAGCAGTTCTTC.

This clonotype has only a few counts. The J gene is TRBJ1-1, the V gene TRBV20-1, with D possibly matching TRBD1 (5 bases). Germline V gene lookup returns CDR1 DFQATT and CDR2 SNEGSKA (reference sequence). The V gene lost 3 bases and the J gene lost 1 base, with 12 bases spanning the gap. The CDR3 spans 14 residues. The chain's CDR3 is CSARSADRNTEAFF. The CDR3 nucleotides are TGCAGTGCTAGGAGCGCCGACAGGAACACTGAAGCTTTCTTT.

V gene TRBV5-5 combines with J gene TRBJ1-2, with D possibly being TRBD1 (5 bases). The V gene's germline CDR1 is SGHKS and CDR2 YYEKEE (reference sequence). The CDR3 extends over 15 amino acids. Deletions cut 4 bases from V and 7 bases from J, with 20 bases between. CDR3: CASSLLGREGGGYTF. The DNA for the CDR3 is TGTGCCAGCAGCCTGCTGGGCAGGGAGGGTGGTGGCTACACCTTC.

This clonotype was seen more than once but under ten times. The chain uses TRBV5-1 and TRBJ2-1, with TRBD2 matching 7 bases. The trim removed 0 bases at V and 5 bases at J, leaving 5 bases unmatched. CDR3 length: 15 amino acids. Germline-derived CDR1 and CDR2 are SGHRS and YFSETQ. Here the CDR3 reads CASSLAGLRHNEQFF. DNA of the CDR3: TGCGCCAGCAGCTTGGCGGGACTACGTCACAATGAGCAGTTCTTC.

Concerning this clonotype: A much more abundant neighbour one base away suggests this may be a read error. It is likely a read error, because the conserved phenylalanine at the end of the CDR3 is missing. The chain couples TRBV7-2 to TRBJ2-1; TRBD1 matches at 10 bases. J was trimmed by 3 bases and V by 1 base; bases with no gene match: 3. This CDR3 has 16 amino acids. Germline CDR1 is SGHTA and CDR2 is FQGNSA. For the CDR3, the DNA is TGTGCCAGCAGCTTAGATGGGACAGGGGTCTACAATGAGCAGTTCTTA. This codes for CASSLDGTGVYNEQFL.

To note about this clonotype: Relative to the germline gene, one junction end is altered; a read error may explain this. This chain links TRBV6-5 with TRBJ2-5; TRBD2 matches at 9 bases. The V gene's germline CDR1 is MNHEY and CDR2 SVGAGI. This CDR3 is built from 15 residues. CDR3 residues: CASSRSGGEQEAQYF. CDR3 coding DNA: TGTGCCAGCAGCCGTAGCGGGGGCGAACAAGAGGCCCAGTACTTC.

V and J are TRBV7-9 and TRBJ2-4; D ambiguous. This CDR3 has 17 amino acids. V dropped 8 bases and J dropped 0 bases, with 20 bases sitting between them. Germline V gives CDR1 SEHNR, CDR2 FQNEAQ (reference sequence). CDR3: CASSTSDTAIAKNIQYF. The CDR3 DNA is TGTGCCAGCTCCACCTCAGACACTGCGATAGCCAAAAACATTCAGTACTTC.

This clonotype was found once. Sequence at one end of the junction differs from germline and may be a read error. V is TRBV6-5 and J is TRBJ2-3; a weak D match, TRBD2 (6 bases). The CDR3 loop spans 16 amino acids. Germline CDR1 MNHEY, CDR2 SVGAGI. For the CDR3, the DNA is TGTGCCAACAGTTACTCGGGCGGTCCGGGGGCAGATACGCAGTATTTT. Encoded protein: CANSYSGGPGADTQYF.

The chain employs TRBV28 and TRBJ2-1; a possible D gene is TRBD1 (6 bases). The CDR3 totals 13 residues. Looked up from germline, CDR1 is MDHEN and CDR2 is SYDVKM. Trimming cost V 6 bases and J 4 bases, with 10 bases left between them. CDR3 nucleotides: TGTGCCAGCAGAGGGACACTATACAATGAGCAGTTCTTC. This sequence encodes CASRGTLYNEQFF.

In this sample, this clonotype turned up once. The chain recombines TRBV5-1 with TRBJ2-7; TRBD1 agrees at 10 bases. After removal of 5 bases from V and 2 bases from J, the junction contained 7 bases not matched to a gene. The germline V gene encodes CDR1 SGHRS and CDR2 YFSETQ. This CDR3 has 15 amino acids. The CDR3 loop reads CASSSGGTGAYEQYF. CDR3 bases: TGCGCCAGCAGTTCGGGAGGGACAGGGGCCTACGAGCAGTACTTC.

A remark on this clonotype: An end of the junction does not agree with germline; a read error may underlie this. The chain employs TRBV14 and TRBJ1-2; D is unclear. In germline, CDR1 is SGHDN, CDR2 FVKESK. CDR3 length: 13 amino acids. For the CDR3, the DNA is TGTGCCAGCAACCAATACCCAGGCAATGGGTACACCTTC. This sequence encodes CASNQYPGNGYTF.